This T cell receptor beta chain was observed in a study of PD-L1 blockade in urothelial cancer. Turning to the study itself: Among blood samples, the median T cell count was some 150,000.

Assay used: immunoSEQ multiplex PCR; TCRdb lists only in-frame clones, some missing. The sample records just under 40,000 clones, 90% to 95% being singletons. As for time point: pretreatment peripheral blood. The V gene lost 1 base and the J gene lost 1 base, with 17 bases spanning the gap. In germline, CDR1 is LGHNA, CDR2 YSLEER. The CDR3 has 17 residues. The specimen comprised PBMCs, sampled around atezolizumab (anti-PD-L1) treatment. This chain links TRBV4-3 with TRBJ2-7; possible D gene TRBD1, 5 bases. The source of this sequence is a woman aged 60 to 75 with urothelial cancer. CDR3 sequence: CASSQGFSRTRSYEQYF. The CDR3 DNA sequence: TGCGCCAGCAGCCAAGGATTCAGTAGGACACGTTCCTACGAGCAGTACTTC.